This T cell receptor beta chain was sequenced in a study of blood T cell repertoires in COVID-19 (dated by TCRdb to 2020 to 2022). Background for the entire study: Samples from collaborators originated in the United States, Italy and Spain and spanned both the acute and convalescent phases of COVID-19. The prospective study material was composed of cDNA or gDNA derived from T cells, B-cell-depleted T cells, or PBMCs. Where available, HLA class I and class II types were obtained from metadata supplied by the sample provider rather than from assay-based typing. Deeply sampled blood TCRbeta repertoires from subjects exposed to, actively infected with, or recovered from COVID-19 were included in the dataset. Samples came from the ongoing ImmuneRACE study (first 160 participants) plus 1,254 subjects from 6 global collaborators. Sample metadata almost always included a de-identified subject ID, COVID-19 status, age in years and sex. The repertoires were made available in a free public database intended to serve as a resource for research on the immune response to SARS-CoV-2. What the study reported, not specific to this receptor: The amount of clinical and demographic metadata varied by source and participant and was provided uncurated.

Whole blood was collected in K2EDTA tubes by collaborating institutions according to the institutions' own protocols. For TCRbeta analysis, collaborators shipped samples as frozen whole blood, isolated PBMCs, or DNA extracted from either of those sample types. The immunoSEQ Assay, a bias-controlled multiplex PCR, was used to amplify TCRbeta CDR3 regions from genomic DNA. The paper's processing steps were these. The number of nucleated cells in each sample was estimated from the amplification of reference gene primers within the assay. To quantify the absolute abundance of each unique TCRbeta CDR3 rearrangement, sequence reads were collapsed and filtered. For each sample, productive Simpson clonality was calculated by taking the square root of Simpson's diversity index across productive rearrangements. TCRdb limited this immuneACCESS table to in-frame rearrangements with V and J called. A share of clones is missing; checked studies link under half to unresolved V genes, and the rest is unexplained. That table is the source of V, J and clone size, and D and trimming were worked out from the DNA. The sample table holds about 74,000 clones, of which 80% to 85% were seen once. The top ten hold 8.5% to 10% of the sample.

At the junction V is shortened by 2 bases and J by 4 bases, with 8 bases in between. Measured from the cysteine to the phenylalanine, the CDR3 is 13 residues long. The sequence is cut down to CDR3 DNA, 39 bases in frame from base 1. From the germline V gene, CDR1 is MDHEN and CDR2 is SYDVKM. With regard to this clone: What antigen it recognizes has not been identified. Within one base of it there is no much larger clone, and no base qualities were kept.

The sample taken for sequencing was peripheral blood. The receptor was derived from a man in his fifties with active COVID-19. The chain joins TRBV28 to TRBJ1-2; there is no confident call for the D gene. This receptor carries the CDR3 CASSLVSVYGYTF. In nucleotides, the sequence is TGTGCCAGCAGTTTAGTATCTGTCTATGGCTACACCTTC.